This TCR beta chain came from a study of shared clonotypes between healthy human individuals. For the study at large: Used for every donor were three CD4 naive, three CD4 memory, two CD8 naive and one CD8 memory plate.

Sequenced by immunoSEQ multiplex PCR; TCRdb stores in-frame clones only, minus some. In the table there are about 2 million clones, 95% of which are singletons. The CDR3 runs to 16 residues. V dropped 5 bases and J dropped 0 bases, with 14 bases sitting between them. CDR1 is LNHDA, CDR2 SQIVND, per germline (reference sequence). The TCR comes from a man between 18 and 29 years old in good health. Sequencing was carried out using naive CD4+ T cells sorted from blood. This sample's subset: CD45RA+ positively selected. The V and J genes are TRBV19 and TRBJ2-1; the D gene is possibly TRBD1 (5 bases). CDR3 nucleotide sequence: TGTGCCAGTAGTTCTAGGACAACCGCCTCCTACAATGAGCAGTTCTTC. Translating gives CASSSRTTASYNEQFF.